This TCR beta chain appears in the sequencing data of a study of shared clonotypes between healthy human individuals. General observations from the study: Collection of samples was limited to blood; tissue repertoires likely differ. Unshared clonotypes carried lower generation probabilities than those common to all four donors.

The CDR3 has 15 amino acids. The V and J ends lost 3 bases and 4 bases, in that order; junction bases with no gene match: 3. CDR1 is SGHDT, CDR2 YYEEEE, per germline. This table comes from immunoSEQ multiplex PCR, and its TCRdb copy is limited to in-frame clones, with some not included. The table lists some 2,500,000 clones, just under 95% of them singletons. As to this clone: Its specificity is not known.

Sample: naive CD4+ T cells from PBMCs. Subset here: CD45RA+ positively selected. This clonotype was obtained from a man between 18 and 35 years old in good health. Some clones in this sample may be carry-over from other donors' samples. V usage is TRBV5-6 and J usage is TRBJ2-2; 10 bases are shared with TRBD1. CDR3 protein: CASSYRTGGTGELFF. Written as DNA, the CDR3 is TGTGCCAGCAGCTACCGGACAGGGGGCACCGGGGAGCTGTTTTTT. The full variable domain, rest sourced from reference TRBV5-6 and TRBJ2-2, is DAGVTQSPTHLIKTRGQQVTLRCSPKSGHDTVSWYQQALGQGPQFIFQYYEEEERQRGNFPDRFSGHQFPNYSSELNVNALLLGDSALYLCASSYRTGGTGELFFGEGSRLTVL.